These T cell receptor beta chains were read from a single sample in a study of T cells in Graves' hyperthyroidism and ophthalmopathy. TCRdb ran MiXCR on the multiplex PCR reads and lists one entry per CDR3 protein. In the table there are some 800,000 distinct CDR3 sequences, about 38% of which are singletons. Sequencing was performed on blood. These receptors came from a man between 18 and 35 years old with Graves' hyperthyroidism. CDR3s include the opening cysteine and the closing phenylalanine or tryptophan. The D gene is left open where the match is weak. The size field is filled for only some rows; it gives once, few, many or a size class.

d_gene,j_gene,len,abundance,v_gene,CDR3nt,CDR3aa
.,TRBJ1-2,12,.,TRBV19,TGTGCCAGTAGTTCGGTCAGGGGCGGCTACACCTTC,CASSSVRGGYTF
TRBD1,TRBJ1-4,15,many,TRBV7-9,TGTGCCAGCAGCTTCGCCGGGACAGGCGAAGAAAAACTGTTTTTT,CASSFAGTGEEKLFF
TRBD1,TRBJ2-5,14,many,TRBV2,TGTGCCAGCAGTGGACAGGGAAGTTTGGAGACCCAGTACTTC,CASSGQGSLETQYF
.,TRBJ2-5,16,.,TRBV6-5,TGTGCCAGCAGTTTCGCATTACTAGGGACTTCTGAGACCCAGTACTTC,CASSFALLGTSETQYF
.,TRBJ1-1,14,.,TRBV9,TGTGCCAGCCGCCCCACCCTATCAGGCACTGAAGCTTTCTTT,CASRPTLSGTEAFF
.,TRBJ1-4,14,.,TRBV4-1,TGCGCCAGCAGCCAAGATTTGGGAATTGAAAAACTGTTTTTT,CASSQDLGIEKLFF
TRBD1,TRBJ1-1,15,.,TRBV20-1,TGCAGTGCCCCCAACGGACAGGGGGCGAGCACTGAAGCTTTCTTT,CSAPNGQGASTEAFF
.,TRBJ1-1,16,.,TRBV13,TGTGCCAGCAGCTTCAACCGACAGGTCTCGGGCGATATGGCTTTCTTT,CASSFNRQVSGDMAFF
TRBD2,TRBJ2-2,15,.,TRBV20-1,TGCAGTGCTATACTGGCGGGGGGGGGTACCGGGGAGCTGTTTTTT,CSAILAGGGTGELFF
TRBD1,TRBJ1-2,11,.,TRBV20-1,TGCAGTGTTCGCGACAGGGCTGGCTACACCTTC,CSVRDRAGYTF
.,TRBJ2-5,15,few,TRBV7-3,TGTGCCAGCAGCTTACGGGTCGGGGTGTTGGAGACCCAGTACTTC,CASSLRVGVLETQYF
.,TRBJ1-6,14,many,TRBV7-2,TGTGCCAGCAGCTTAGATCGTGCCTATTCACCCCTCCACTTT,CASSLDRAYSPLHF
.,TRBJ1-6,13,many,TRBV7-9,TGTGCCAGCAGCTTTCAAGGAAATTCACCCCTCCACTTT,CASSFQGNSPLHF
.,TRBJ2-7,13,many,TRBV20-1,TGCAGTGCCCACGTGGGCAACTCCTACGAGCAGTACTTC,CSAHVGNSYEQYF
.,TRBJ1-4,14,.,TRBV29-1,TGCAGCGTTGAAGAGAGGGGTTTGGGTGAAAAACTGTCTTTT,CSVEERGLGEKLSF
TRBD1,TRBJ1-1,13,many,TRBV5-1,TGCGCCAGCACCATAACAGGGGACACTGAAGCTTTCTTT,CASTITGDTEAFF
.,TRBJ2-2,14,many,TRBV24-1,TGTGCCACCGGGAGCGGGCGGATGGCCGGGGAGCTGTTTTTT,CATGSGRMAGELFF
.,TRBJ1-1,10,once,TRBV29-1,TGCAGCTTGCGTTGGCCTGAAGCTTTCTTT,CSLRWPEAFF
TRBD1,TRBJ1-4,14,few,TRBV7-9,TGTGCCAGCAGCTTAGGGACAGGTGACGAAAAACTGTTTTTT,CASSLGTGDEKLFF
TRBD2,TRBJ2-7,16,.,TRBV6-2/TRBV6-3,TGTGCCAGCAGTAACCGGCTAGCGGGAGCGACCTACGAGCAGTACTTC,CASSNRLAGATYEQYF
.,TRBJ2-7,13,.,TRBV19,TGTGCCAGTAGTCCGCAGACAGTGAGGGAGCAGTACTTC,CASSPQTVREQYF
TRBD1,TRBJ1-2,17,.,TRBV5-4,TGTGCCAGCAGCTTGGGACTCCGGGACAGGGAAGACTATGGCTACACCTTC,CASSLGLRDREDYGYTF
TRBD2,TRBJ2-5,15,many,TRBV7-6,TGTGCCAGCAGCTCGAAGCCGGGGGGCCAAGAGACCCAGTACTTC,CASSSKPGGQETQYF
.,TRBJ1-2,14,.,TRBV7-8,TGTGCCAGCCCAAGAAAGGGGAGGGCCTATGGCTACACCTTC,CASPRKGRAYGYTF
.,TRBJ2-6,14,few,TRBV7-3,TGTGCCAGCACCCAGGGTACCGGGGCCAACGTCCTGACTTTC,CASTQGTGANVLTF
TRBD1,TRBJ1-5,13,few,TRBV20-1,TGCAGTGCCCGGACAGGGGGGGTTCAGCCCCAGCATTTT,CSARTGGVQPQHF
.,TRBJ2-7,12,few,TRBV7-9,TGTGCCAGCAGCTTTAGTAGCCACGAGCAGTACTTC,CASSFSSHEQYF
.,TRBJ1-3,13,many,TRBV29-1,TGCAGCGGCGTAGGGACCTCTGGAAACACCATATATTTT,CSGVGTSGNTIYF
TRBD2,TRBJ2-1,14,.,TRBV2,TGTGCCAGCAGATCCAGCGGGAGTTCGAATGAGCAGTTCTTC,CASRSSGSSNEQFF
.,TRBJ1-2,13,many,TRBV20-1,TGCAGTGCTGGCCTGGGGGACATCTATGGCTACACCTTC,CSAGLGDIYGYTF
.,TRBJ1-1,14,.,TRBV20-1,TGCAGTGCTAGAGAGTGGGATATGAACACTGAAGCTTTCTTT,CSAREWDMNTEAFF
TRBD2,TRBJ2-7,16,.,TRBV19,TGTGCCAGTAGTGCTGTCTTAGCGGGGCTACCCTACGAGCAGTACTTC,CASSAVLAGLPYEQYF
.,TRBJ1-3,16,.,TRBV28,TGTGCCAGCAAAGTCCAGGGCACCTACTCTGGAAACACCATATATTTT,CASKVQGTYSGNTIYF
TRBD2,TRBJ2-2,15,.,TRBV13,TGTGCCAGCAGCTTACTAGCGGGAGTTCCCGGGGAGCTGTTTTTT,CASSLLAGVPGELFF
.,TRBJ2-2,16,few,TRBV7-9,TGTGCCAGCAGCCAAGTGTCGGGGGCGCGCACCGGGGAGCTGTTTTTT,CASSQVSGARTGELFF
.,TRBJ1-4,15,few,TRBV19,TGTGCCAGTAGGACCTGGGGGGTCACTAATGAAAAACTGTTTTTT,CASRTWGVTNEKLFF
.,TRBJ1-2,15,few,TRBV7-2,TGTGCCAGCAGTTTGGACCTCGACAGGCCATTTGGCTACACCTTC,CASSLDLDRPFGYTF
.,TRBJ1-1,15,many,TRBV7-2,TGTGCCAGCAGCTTTTATCCGGGGGGCGACACTGAAGCTTTCTTT,CASSFYPGGDTEAFF
.,TRBJ1-2,15,few,TRBV7-9,TGTGCCAGCAGCAAGGGGGGGGAGGAGAACTATGGCTACACCTTC,CASSKGGEENYGYTF
.,TRBJ1-1,15,few,TRBV10-3,TGTGCCAGCAGTTACGATCCCGACGGGCGCACTGAAGCTTTCTTT,CASSYDPDGRTEAFF
.,TRBJ2-2,14,.,TRBV7-9,TGTGCCAGCAGCTTAGGGGCGTGGAGCGGGGAGCTGTTTTTT,CASSLGAWSGELFF
.,TRBJ2-5,14,.,TRBV12-3/TRBV12-4,TGTGCCAGCAGTTCGTCGCGGGGCCAAGAGACCCAGTACTTC,CASSSSRGQETQYF
TRBD1,TRBJ2-7,12,many,TRBV20-1,TGCAGTGCCCCCGGACAGGGCTACGAGCAGTACTTC,CSAPGQGYEQYF
TRBD1,TRBJ1-2,13,once,TRBV29-1,TGCAGTTTATGGGACAGGCCCTTCTATGGCTACACCTTC,CSLWDRPFYGYTF